This T cell receptor (beta chain) is from a study of T cell responses to AZD1222 COVID-19 vaccine (dated by TCRdb to about 2021). Some background on the complete study: Because spike-specific TCR depth and breadth did not differ between the two schedules, AZD1222 recipients who got a second dose at roughly 4 weeks were pooled with those who got a second dose at roughly 12 weeks. Enrollment into the trials was organized by age into subgroups of 18-55, 56-69 and 70-plus years, and those subgroups contained approximately 160, 26 and 62 TCR-sequenced participants, respectively. TCR sequencing was performed for 230 to 250 trial participants, of whom approximately 200 were given two doses of AZD1222 and about 25 were given two doses of MenACWY control vaccine. Findings and caveats that apply to the study as a whole: Because no day 14 peak-response samples were available, repertoires were characterized only after the peak T cell response. Participants were mostly white British and included more females than males, and it was suggested by the authors that clonal diversity may have been underestimated. A significant rise in spike-specific TCR breadth and depth was observed after two AZD1222 doses relative to day 0 and relative to MenACWY recipients. In the small 56-69-year group, the increase in depth fell short of significance, most likely because of low power. Reportedly, almost half of the unique spike-specific TCRs recognized epitopes lying outside the regions that are mutated in the B.1.351 and B.1.1.7 variants. The whole spike protein was spanned by vaccine-associated CD4 TCRs, and dominant responses were seen in regions 160-218 and 743-854. Conclusions about previously exposed vaccinees are limited, since just a handful of AZD1222 recipients were seropositive for SARS-CoV-2 at baseline.

What the time point label conveys for this sample: baseline before first vaccination. Vaccinee samples were obtained from the UK trials COV001 and COV002, which included a single-blind randomized controlled phase 2/3 trial of AZD1222 (ChAdOx1 nCoV-19) in healthy adults. For TCRbeta chain sequencing, PBMC samples were collected from trial participants at day 0 and at day 28 after the second dose. With regard to this clone: Its antigen target is currently unknown. No base quality values were provided; no much bigger clone lies one nucleotide off.

Trimming costs V 6 bases and J 2 bases, and their ends lie 10 bases apart. CDR1 and CDR2 (SNHLY, FYNNEI) derive from the germline V gene. The CDR3 contains 14 residues, cysteine and phenylalanine counted. The retained sequence is limited to the CDR3, 42 bases, with the frame set at the first base. The CDR3 regions of human TCRbeta chains were subjected to immunosequencing. The authors processed their data as follows. TCRs in the repertoires were matched against a reference library of SARS-CoV-2-specific TCRs that had been generated with the MIRA antigen-specificity platform. Breadth was defined as the fraction of unique TCRs that were SARS-CoV-2-associated. Depth was defined as the fraction of total T cells that were SARS-CoV-2-associated. Using the MIRA data, every spike-specific TCR was mapped to the spike region that the TCR reacted to and assigned to either a CD4 or a CD8 class. Log10-transformed breadth and depth values were compared by one-way ANOVA with Sidak's multiple comparisons tests. What TCRdb holds here is the immuneACCESS table cut down to in-frame rearrangements. Part of the clones is not present; checked against another copy, under half of the missing clones reflect an unresolved V gene, and the others are unexplained. That table gives V, J and clone size, and the DNA gave D and trimming. The sample profile shows about 120,000 clones; roughly 90% of them were found once. Less than 4% of the sample is in the top ten clones.

This TCR was sampled from an adult in good health. The sample in question was peripheral blood, obtained on day 0 of AZD1222 vaccination. The chain uses TRBV2 and TRBJ2-2; TRBD1 might be the D gene, on 5 matching bases. CDR3 region: CASRTDSNTGELFF. The bases read TGTGCCAGCAGAACAGACAGTAACACCGGGGAGCTGTTTTTT.